This T cell receptor beta chain comes out of a study of blood T cells in healthy people across ages. CDR3 length: 14 amino acids. Germline lookup yields CDR1 SGHTA and CDR2 FQGNSA. V lost 4 bases and J lost 3, with 13 bases in between. Alongside a J-beta primer mix, a sample-barcoded 5' primer served in a second PCR lasting about 7 to 11 cycles. MiXCR, run by TCRdb on the 5' RACE reads, gives a single entry per CDR3 protein. Among a few hundred thousand distinct CDR3 sequences listed, around a quarter were seen once. The sample was also linked to a second study, of T cells of mothers and their children. Turning to that study: A few healthy Caucasian mothers, along with their six children, served as the donors.

The genes are TRBV7-2 and TRBJ2-7; D is perhaps TRBD2 (5 bases). The TCR comes from a boy aged 2-9 years in good health. The sample consisted of blood. CDR3 coding DNA: TGTGCCAGCAGCTCCCCGACCCGGGGCTACGAGCAGTACTTC. Translating gives CASSSPTRGYEQYF.